This paragraph covers one T cell receptor beta chain sequence. Its antigen is as yet unknown. The repertoire was sequenced with immunoSEQ multiplex PCR; TCRdb's copy has only in-frame clones and lacks some. This table holds approximately 110,000 clones, roughly 86% found once. The data originate from a study of cytomegalovirus exposure and HLA in healthy donors. Study-wide findings and caveats: Usually a TCR sequence was rare, but some public TCRs were found in many donors. The study designated 164 TCR beta chains cytomegalovirus-associated. In vitro experiments confirmed that three CMV-associated chains were specific for CMV antigens. Reports showed the classifier diagnosing cytomegalovirus status with high specificity and sensitivity.

The germline gives CDR1 MNHEY, CDR2 SMNVEV (reference sequence). V shed 6 bases and J 9 bases; nucleotides not matched to a gene: 9. The CDR3 loop spans 14 amino acids. The sequence came from a woman aged 18 to 35 in good health and CMV-seropositive. The sequenced sample was PBMCs. This rearrangement joins TRBV27 to TRBJ2-1; 9 nucleotides line up with TRBD2. The CDR3 here is CASREAGGPTEQFF. DNA for the CDR3: TGTGCCAGCAGGGAGGCGGGGGGGCCGACTGAGCAGTTCTTC.